The clone carrying this TCR beta chain was seen only once. Sequencing used immunoSEQ multiplex PCR; TCRdb keeps in-frame clones, though not all of them. The table records tens of thousands of clones, 85% to 95% of them present only once. This CDR3 has 15 residues. With V trimmed by 3 bases and J by 1 base, 2 bases remained unmatched. Looked up from germline, CDR1 is MDHEN and CDR2 is SYDVKM. The sample comes from a study of T cell changes during pregnancy in multiple sclerosis. Specimen: CD4+ T cells from peripheral blood mononuclear cells, collected in the second trimester of pregnancy. This sequence was found in a female donor in good health, enrolled as a control in a pregnancy study. The rearrangement uses TRBV28 and TRBJ1-4; 7 bases match TRBD1. The CDR3 here is CASSFRDRTNEKLFF. The CDR3 DNA is TGTGCCAGCAGTTTCCGGGACAGAACTAATGAAAAACTGTTTTTT.